The T cell receptor (beta chain) under discussion was sequenced for a study of T-cell reconstitution after alpha-beta-depleted transplantation in children. This clonotype was counted at least ten times. TCRbeta library preparation incorporated unique molecular identifiers. TCRdb re-called the PCR reads with MiXCR, one entry per CDR3 protein. The sample lists roughly 100,000 distinct CDR3 sequences, approximately 9.2% occurring once. CDR1 is SGHTA, CDR2 FQGNSA, per germline. V gave up 5 bases and J gave up 3 bases, with 18 bases separating them. The CDR3 loop spans 16 amino acids. The chain employs TRBV7-2 and TRBJ2-3, with D maybe TRBD2 (6 bases). This receptor was identified in a human donor who donated a stem cell graft to a child with congenital amegakaryocytic thrombocytopenia. Sequencing used PBMCs from the stem cell graft donor, obtained from the stem cell graft. The CDR3 nucleotides are TGTGCCAGCAGCCCCCAGGCGGGGCGGGTTACAGATACGCAGTATTTT. This translates into CASSPQAGRVTDTQYF.